The subject of this entry is one TCR beta chain. Its antigen is undetermined. The primer mix had 60 Vbeta and 13 Jbeta primers. Produced via immunoSEQ multiplex PCR; TCRdb's table is partial and in-frame only. The sample gives about 120,000 clones, approximately 80% of which show up once; less than 15% is in the top ten. The data are from a study of cytomegalovirus exposure and HLA in healthy donors. Whole-study findings and limits: In an earlier analysis, about 87% or about 30%: the productive usage of most TCR beta V segments. Altogether, around 160 TCR beta chains were recorded as cytomegalovirus-associated.

Germline V CDR1 and CDR2: LGHNA, YNFKEQ. V dropped 3 bases and J dropped 7 bases, with 10 bases sitting between them. The CDR3 loop spans 13 amino acids. The TCR comes from a woman aged 40 to 50 in good health and CMV-seropositive. The specimen was PBMCs. V gene TRBV4-2 combines with J gene TRBJ2-1; a weak D match, TRBD1 (6 bases). The CDR3 is CASSQPGENEQFF. CDR3 coding DNA: TGTGCCAGCAGCCAGCCAGGGGAAAATGAGCAGTTCTTC.